This passage covers 17 T cell receptor beta chains from one sample sequenced in a study of cytomegalovirus exposure and HLA in healthy donors. Both 60 Vbeta primers and 13 Jbeta primers went into the PCR. The assay was immunoSEQ multiplex PCR, and TCRdb's table has in-frame clones only and misses some. The sample lists 130,000 or so clones; around 79% were seen once. Sequenced input: PBMCs. The receptor source for this set is a woman in her forties in good health and CMV-seronegative.

This clone showed up just once. This chain connects TRBV2 to TRBJ2-7, with 9 bases identical to TRBD2. Germline lookup yields CDR1 SNHLY and CDR2 FYNNEI. The CDR3 contains 16 residues. With V trimmed by 3 bases and J by 5 bases, 11 bases remained unmatched. The CDR3 here is CASSDSAGGPGNEQYF. CDR3 coding DNA: TGTGCCAGCAGTGACAGCGCGGGAGGGCCCGGGAACGAGCAGTACTTC.

The gene calls are TRBV2 and TRBJ2-1; 11 nucleotides match TRBD2. Germline V gives CDR1 SNHLY, CDR2 FYNNEI. CDR3 size: 15 residues. V lost 4 bases, J lost 2 bases, and 1 base stayed unmatched. The CDR3 reads CASSGGLAAYNEQFF. CDR3 sequence (DNA): TGTGCCAGCAGTGGGGGACTAGCGGCCTACAATGAGCAGTTCTTC.

The rearrangement uses TRBV20-1 and TRBJ2-1; D unresolved. CDR3 length equals 10 residues. Germline V gene sequence: CDR1 DFQATT, CDR2 SNEGSKA (reference sequence). V lost 8 bases to trimming and J lost 8 bases, with 10 bases between them. The CDR3 sequence is CSTATHEQFF. The CDR3 DNA reads as TGCAGTACTGCTACTCATGAGCAGTTCTTC.

The rearrangement links TRBV7-9 to TRBJ2-2; perhaps TRBD2 as D (6 bases). The V gene's germline CDR1 is SEHNR and CDR2 FQNEAQ (reference sequence). This CDR3 contains 17 residues. Trimming shortened V by 0 bases and J by 3 bases, and 14 bases separated the two germline ends. The CDR3 nucleotides are TGTGCCAGCAGCTTAGCCCCGGGGTGCGGGGACACCGGGGAGCTGTTTTTT. This sequence encodes CASSLAPGCGDTGELFF.

The chain carries TRBV5-4 and TRBJ2-7, with 9 bases aligning to TRBD1. Trimming took 3 bases from V and 3 from J; bases not matched to a gene: 7. The CDR3 consists of 15 residues. The germline V gene encodes CDR1 SGHNT and CDR2 YYREEE (reference sequence). CDR3 sequence (DNA): TGTGCCAGCAGCTCTGGACAGGGGATGATCTACGAGCAGTACTTC. Its protein is CASSSGQGMIYEQYF.

In its sample, this clone was seen a few times. The rearrangement links TRBV5-1 to TRBJ2-1; D is perhaps TRBD1 (6 bases). Trimming stripped 7 bases from V and 0 bases from J, with 11 bases between. The length of the CDR3 is 14 residues. The germline gives CDR1 SGHRS, CDR2 YFSETQ. The CDR3 region has the DNA TGCGCCAGCGGTTTAGGGGGCTCCTACAATGAGCAGTTCTTC. This translates into CASGLGGSYNEQFF.

Note on this clone: The junction departs from the called germline gene at one end, perhaps through a read error. CDR3 in DNA: TGTTCCAGCAGCCCCTCGGGCGGGGGAGGGGCTTACGAGCAGTACTTC. This encodes CSSSPSGGGGAYEQYF. This chain links TRBV7-9 with TRBJ2-7; 7 bases line up with TRBD2. Germline CDR1 is SEHNR and CDR2 is FQNEAQ (reference sequence). CDR3 length: 16 amino acids.

The CDR3 nucleotides read TGTGCCAGCAGCTTAACTAGCGGGGCCCAAGAGACCCAGTACTTC. This codes for CASSLTSGAQETQYF. The chain links TRBV7-9 to TRBJ2-5; 10 nucleotides match TRBD2. V lost 2 bases, J lost 1 base, and 1 base stayed unmatched. The CDR3 consists of 15 residues. The germline V gene has CDR1 SEHNR and CDR2 FQNEAQ (reference sequence). Looking up the rest from reference TRBV7-9 and TRBJ2-5 gives the full variable domain: DTGVSQNPRHKITKRGQNVTFRCDPISEHNRLYWYRQTLGQGPEFLTYFQNEAQLEKSRLLSDRFSAERPKGSFSTLEIQRTEQGDSAMYLCASSLTSGAQETQYFGPGTRLLVL.

The chain combines TRBV10-3 with TRBJ2-1, with TRBD1 matching 11 bases. The germline V gene encodes CDR1 ENHRY and CDR2 SYGVKD. V was pared by 2 bases and J by 7 bases, with 7 bases of the junction left unmatched. CDR3 size: 16 residues. The CDR3 coding sequence is TGTGCCATCAGTGAGAGAGGACAGGGGGCCGAGAATGAGCAGTTCTTC. Its protein is CAISERGQGAENEQFF.

This clone came up once. This rearrangement joins TRBV29-1 to TRBJ2-3; 10 nucleotides match TRBD1. The trim removed 7 bases at V and 4 bases at J, leaving 8 bases unmatched. The CDR3 is 14 amino acids. Germline V gene data show CDR1 as SQVTM and CDR2 as ANQGSEA. CDR3 loop: CSAPTGGPSDTQYF. The CDR3 region has the DNA TGCAGCGCACCGACAGGGGGCCCGTCAGATACGCAGTATTTT.

V is TRBV6-5 and J is TRBJ2-7; D not certain. The CDR3 covers 12 residues. V was trimmed by 2 bases and J by 5 bases, leaving 7 bases between them. The germline gives CDR1 MNHEY, CDR2 SVGAGI. The CDR3 DNA sequence: TGTGCCAGCAGTTACGAGAGCCACGAGCAGTACTTC. Its protein is CASSYESHEQYF.

This rearrangement joins TRBV28 to TRBJ1-1; 9 bases fit TRBD1. The V gene end was trimmed by 3 bases and the J gene end by 0 bases; junction bases not matched to a gene: 5. CDR1 is MDHEN, CDR2 SYDVKM, per germline. There are 16 residues in the CDR3. The CDR3 is CASSLGGTGLNTEAFF. CDR3 in DNA: TGTGCCAGCAGTTTGGGGGGGACAGGGTTGAACACTGAAGCTTTCTTT.

The CDR3 loop reads CASSLVPSNPSTDTQYF. CDR3 bases: TGCGCCAGCAGCTTGGTTCCTTCTAACCCCAGCACAGATACGCAGTATTTT. The rearrangement uses TRBV5-1 and TRBJ2-3, with D uncertain. The CDR3 is 17 amino acids. V was trimmed by 0 bases and J by 0 bases, leaving 14 bases between them. CDR1 and CDR2 from the germline V gene are SGHRS and YFSETQ.

The chain recombines TRBV21-1 with TRBJ2-1; the table's D gene call, TRBD2, was not cross checked with the DNA. TRBV21-1 is deemed a pseudogene. The CDR3 contains 14 residues. This chain's CDR3 is CASSNEGEGDEQFF. CDR3 in DNA: TGTGCCAGCAGCAATGAGGGAGAAGGTGATGAGCAGTTCTTC.

The chain joins TRBV27 to TRBJ2-2; D may be TRBD2 (5 bases). Germline CDR1 reads MNHEY; CDR2 reads SMNVEV (reference sequence). V dropped 3 bases and J dropped 6 bases, with 8 bases sitting between them. The CDR3 has 13 residues. The CDR3, as DNA: TGTGCCAGCAGTTTTGTGGACTCCGGGGAGCTGTTTTTT. The encoded protein is CASSFVDSGELFF.

The rearrangement links TRBV11-3 to TRBJ2-1; TRBD2 matches at 7 bases. The germline V gene encodes CDR1 SGHNT and CDR2 YENEEA. The CDR3 is 15 residues long. Trimming took 1 base from V and 4 from J; bases not matched to a gene: 4. The CDR3 is CASSLGRAGYNEQFF. In DNA form, the CDR3 reads TGTGCCAGCAGCTTAGGAAGAGCGGGATACAATGAGCAGTTCTTC.

The rearrangement links TRBV4-2 to TRBJ1-5; no reliable D call. V lost 2 bases and J 4 bases, leaving 15 bases between the germline ends. This CDR3 is built from 16 residues. Germline assignment: CDR1 LGHNA and CDR2 YNFKEQ. Here the CDR3 reads CASSQSRHSLNQPQHF. CDR3 nucleotides: TGTGCCAGCAGCCAATCCCGGCACAGCTTAAATCAGCCCCAGCATTTT.